A selection of T cell receptor beta chains follows, all from one sample in a study of T cell responses to AZD1222 COVID-19 vaccine. The method was immunoSEQ multiplex PCR; TCRdb's version includes in-frame clones alone and lacks a portion of them. The sample holds tens of thousands of clones, around 87% seen once. The sample consisted of peripheral blood, taken 28 days after the second AZD1222 dose. Source of these receptors: an adult who received the AZD1222 COVID-19 vaccine. Each CDR3 is given with its conserved first and last residue. D genes are given only for firm matches. The listing skips clone size in some rows; elsewhere it reads once, few, many or a size class.

>TRBJ2-7|TRBV7-8|-|-
TGTGCCAGCAGCTCAAAGACAGGCCTCTACGAGCAGTACTTC
CASSSKTGLYEQYF
>TRBJ1-2|TRBV3-1/TRBV3-2|-|-
TGTGCCAGCAGCCAAGCTACAGGCCCAAGGGTCACCTTC
CASSQATGPRVTF
>TRBJ2-2|TRBV24-1|TRBD2|-
TGTGCCACCAGTGATACGGACCGGGACTACCTCGGGGGCACCGGGGAGCTGTTTTTT
CATSDTDRDYLGGTGELFF
>TRBJ1-2|TRBV10-2|-|-
TGCGCCAGCAGCCCCTCTGATGTCCCCCTCTATGGCTACACCTTC
CASSPSDVPLYGYTF
>TRBJ2-2|TRBV19|-|-
TGTGCCACCACCCCGGAACTGAACACCGGGGAGCTGTTTTTT
CATTPELNTGELFF
>TRBJ1-2|TRBV14|-|-
TGTGCCAGCAGCCAAGTCCGTGGCGGCTACACCTTC
CASSQVRGGYTF
>TRBJ1-1|TRBV13|-|few
TGTGCCAGCAGCTTAGCGCGGAACACTGAAGCTTTCTTT
CASSLARNTEAFF
>TRBJ2-7|TRBV7-9|TRBD1|-
TGTGCCAGCAGCCTGACAGGGTTTCTCCCCTACGAGCAGTACTTC
CASSLTGFLPYEQYF
>TRBJ2-7|TRBV7-8|-|-
TGTGCCAGCATCAAAGAGGACCAGGGAGACTACGAGCAGTACTTC
CASIKEDQGDYEQYF
>TRBJ2-7|TRBV10-3|-|-
TGTGCCATCAGCTCGGAACAAGTGCAGTACTTC
CAISSEQVQYF
>TRBJ2-1|TRBV30|-|few
TGTGCCTGGAGTGTCACCGGGTACAATGAGCAGTTCTTC
CAWSVTGYNEQFF
>TRBJ2-3|TRBV7-3|-|-
TGTGCCAGCAGCCCCACCTCTCTCAGGGAGGATACGCAGTATTTT
CASSPTSLREDTQYF
>TRBJ2-2|TRBV23-1|-|-
TGCGCCAGCAGTCAATGTCGCGGACGGATTCCCGGGGAGCTGTTTTTT
CASSQCRGRIPGELFF
>TRBJ2-7|TRBV7-2|-|-
TGTGCCAGCAGCTTCCTGACTAGGGGAAGGAACGAGCAGTACTTC
CASSFLTRGRNEQYF
>TRBJ1-2|TRBV5-1|TRBD1|-
TGCGCCAGCAGCTTGGGAGACAGGGAGAGCTACACCTTC
CASSLGDRESYTF
>TRBJ2-7|TRBV7-2|-|-
TGTGCCAGCAGCTTAGCGCTGGGGGGAATATACGAGCAGTACTTC
CASSLALGGIYEQYF
>TRBJ2-5|TRBV14|-|-
TGTGCCAGCAGCCAAGAAGTCGTAAGCTTGGAGACCCAGTACTTC
CASSQEVVSLETQYF
>TRBJ2-1|TRBV9|-|-
TGTGCCAGCAGTGCTTGGGGCATTAACCGCAATGAGCAGTTCTTC
CASSAWGINRNEQFF
>TRBJ1-1|TRBV19|-|-
TGTGCCAGTAGCCGAGGGACGTTTGAAGCTTTCTTT
CASSRGTFEAFF
>TRBJ1-1|TRBV4-2|-|-
TGTGCCAGCAGCCAAGCCGGGACAAACACTGAAGCTTTCTTT
CASSQAGTNTEAFF
>TRBJ2-1|TRBV10-3|-|-
TGTGCCATCAACCGGGACTCTGGCAATGAGCAGTTCTTC
CAINRDSGNEQFF
>TRBJ2-2|TRBV27|TRBD2|-
TGTGCCAGCAGTTTAGTGTTAGCGGGGGGAACCGGGGAGCTGTTTTTT
CASSLVLAGGTGELFF
>TRBJ1-2|TRBV24-1|-|-
TGTGCCACCAGTGAAAAGAACGGCTATGGCTACACCTTC
CATSEKNGYGYTF
>TRBJ2-1|TRBV2|TRBD2|-
TGTGCCAGCAGCCAAAGGGGCGGGGGGTGGAATGAGCAGTTCTTC
CASSQRGGGWNEQFF
>TRBJ1-1|TRBV5-1|-|-
TGCGCCAGCAGCTCCCTAACAGGGTTTGGCCTGAACACTGAAGCTTTCTTT
CASSSLTGFGLNTEAFF
>TRBJ2-6|TRBV5-1|-|-
TGCGCCAGCAGCTTTAGAAGGCGGGCCAACGTCCTGACTTTC
CASSFRRRANVLTF
>TRBJ2-7|TRBV28|-|-
TGTGCCAGCAGTTTAACCACCTACGAGCAGTACTTC
CASSLTTYEQYF
>TRBJ2-7|TRBV6-5|-|-
TGTGCCAGCAGTTTAAGTACAGGGGAGCAGTACTTC
CASSLSTGEQYF
>TRBJ1-1|TRBV7-2|TRBD1|-
TGTGCCAGCAGCGCCAACAGGGGGAACACTGAAGCTTTCTTT
CASSANRGNTEAFF
>TRBJ2-1|TRBV6-1|-|-
TGTGCCAGCAGTGAAGCATTCTCCTACAATGAGCAGTTCTTC
CASSEAFSYNEQFF
>TRBJ1-6|TRBV18|-|-
TGTGCCAGCTCACCGTCGTCGGGGATTAATTCACCCCTCCACTTT
CASSPSSGINSPLHF
>TRBJ2-7|TRBV6-2/TRBV6-3|-|-
TGTGCCAGCAGTTACTTTGTACGTCCCTCCTACGAGCAGTACTTC
CASSYFVRPSYEQYF